The following is a T cell receptor beta chain sequence with its context. Its antigen is undetermined. The source of the sample is a study of blood T cells in healthy people across ages. A sample-barcoded 5' primer and a J-beta primer mix were used in a second PCR of roughly 7 to 12 cycles. Every sample produced at least 2.5 million CDR3-containing paired-end reads. TCRdb processed the 5' RACE reads anew with MiXCR; each CDR3 protein has one entry. The sample consists of about 1.7 million distinct CDR3 sequences, approximately 30% of them appearing once. Study-wide points: Age showed a roughly linear inverse relationship with TCR beta diversity per million T cells.

Sequencing was carried out using blood. This TCR came from a woman between 25 and 40 years old in good health.

The CDR3 sequence is CASSLEAPHGAFF. The CDR3 DNA is TGTGCCAGCAGCTTAGAAGCTCCCCACGGAGCTTTCTTT. The chain links TRBV7-9 to TRBJ1-1; D uncertain. The germline gives CDR1 SEHNR, CDR2 FQNEAQ (reference sequence). The CDR3 is made up of 13 amino acids. V shed 1 base and J shed 10 bases, with 13 bases lying between them.